This note documents a single T cell receptor beta chain sequence. Profiling relied on immunoSEQ multiplex PCR, and the TCRdb table lists in-frame clones only, not all of them. In the table there are over 200,000 clones, 87% of which are singletons. The sample belongs to a study of blood T cell repertoires in COVID-19. Study-wide context: PBMCs, B-cell-depleted T cells, or T cells provided the cDNA or gDNA that made up the material.

Deletions cut 2 bases from V and 0 bases from J, with 5 bases between. The germline gives CDR1 KGHSH, CDR2 LQKENI. The CDR3 spans 14 residues. The sample was peripheral blood. The TCR sequence derives from a man aged 40-49 years with active or convalescent COVID-19. This chain connects TRBV18 to TRBJ1-3; D is unclear. The CDR3 DNA is TGTGCCAGCTCACCAGGAGCCTCTGGAAACACCATATATTTT. Translating it yields CASSPGASGNTIYF.